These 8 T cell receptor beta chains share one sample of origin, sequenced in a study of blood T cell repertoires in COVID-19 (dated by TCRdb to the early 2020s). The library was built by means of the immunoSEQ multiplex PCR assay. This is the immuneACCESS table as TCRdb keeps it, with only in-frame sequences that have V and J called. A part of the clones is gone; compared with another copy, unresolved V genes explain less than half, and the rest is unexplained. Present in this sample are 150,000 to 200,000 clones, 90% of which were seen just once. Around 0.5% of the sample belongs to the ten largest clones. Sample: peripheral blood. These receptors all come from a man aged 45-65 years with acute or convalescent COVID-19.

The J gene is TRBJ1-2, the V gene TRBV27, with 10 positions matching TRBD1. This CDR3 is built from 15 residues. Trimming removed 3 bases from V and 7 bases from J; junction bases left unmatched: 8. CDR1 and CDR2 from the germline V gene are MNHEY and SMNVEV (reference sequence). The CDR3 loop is CASSFRDRGFGGYTF. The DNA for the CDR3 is TGTGCCAGCAGTTTCCGGGACAGGGGATTTGGTGGCTACACCTTC.

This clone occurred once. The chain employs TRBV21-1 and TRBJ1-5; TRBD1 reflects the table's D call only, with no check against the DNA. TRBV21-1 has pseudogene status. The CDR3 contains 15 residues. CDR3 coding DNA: TGTGCCAGCAGGTCGACAGCCACTCTCAATCAGCCCCAGCATTTT. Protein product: CASRSTATLNQPQHF.

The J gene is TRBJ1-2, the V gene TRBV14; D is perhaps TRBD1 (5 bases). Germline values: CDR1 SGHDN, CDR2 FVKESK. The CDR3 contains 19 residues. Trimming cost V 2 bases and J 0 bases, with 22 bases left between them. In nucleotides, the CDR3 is TGTGCCAGCAGCCAATCGATCGGGGGTAGATTACTTCCTAACTATGGCTACACCTTC. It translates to CASSQSIGGRLLPNYGYTF.

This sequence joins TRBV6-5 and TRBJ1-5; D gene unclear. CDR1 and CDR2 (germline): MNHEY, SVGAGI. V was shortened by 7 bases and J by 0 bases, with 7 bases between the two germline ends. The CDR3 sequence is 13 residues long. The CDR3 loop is CASKEDSNQPQHF. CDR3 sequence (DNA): TGTGCCAGCAAAGAGGATAGCAATCAGCCCCAGCATTTT.

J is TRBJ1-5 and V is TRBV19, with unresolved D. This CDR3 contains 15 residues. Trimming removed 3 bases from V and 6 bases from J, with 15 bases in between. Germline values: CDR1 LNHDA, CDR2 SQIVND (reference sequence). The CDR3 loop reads CASSMGRTSGQPQHF. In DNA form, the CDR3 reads TGTGCCAGTAGTATGGGGAGGACGTCGGGTCAGCCCCAGCATTTT.

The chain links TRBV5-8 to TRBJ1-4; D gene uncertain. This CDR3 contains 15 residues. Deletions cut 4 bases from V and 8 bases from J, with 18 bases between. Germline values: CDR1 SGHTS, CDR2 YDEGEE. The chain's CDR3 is CASSRGAGDGEKLFF. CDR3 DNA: TGTGCCAGCAGCCGCGGAGCGGGTGATGGGGAAAAACTGTTTTTT.

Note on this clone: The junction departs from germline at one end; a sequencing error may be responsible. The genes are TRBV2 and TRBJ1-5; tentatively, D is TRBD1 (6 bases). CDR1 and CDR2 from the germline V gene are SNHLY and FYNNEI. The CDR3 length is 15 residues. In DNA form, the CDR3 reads TGTGCCAGCAGGGAAGGACAGTATAGCAATCAGCCCCAGCATTTT. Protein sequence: CASREGQYSNQPQHF. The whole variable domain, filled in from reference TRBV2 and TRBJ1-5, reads EPEVTQTPSHQVTQMGQEVILRCVPISNHLYFYWYRQILGQKVEFLVSFYNNEISEKSEIFDDQFSVERPDGSNFTLKIRSTKLEDSAMYFCASREGQYSNQPQHFGDGTRLSIL.

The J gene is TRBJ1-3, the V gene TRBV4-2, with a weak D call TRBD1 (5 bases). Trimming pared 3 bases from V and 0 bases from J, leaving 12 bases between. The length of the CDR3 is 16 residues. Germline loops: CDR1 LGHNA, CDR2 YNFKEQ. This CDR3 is CASSHPLQVSGNTIYF. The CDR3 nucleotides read TGTGCCAGCAGCCACCCTTTACAGGTCTCTGGAAACACCATATATTTT.